This T cell receptor (beta chain) was sequenced for a study of T cell repertoires in cytomegalovirus infection. In the study overall: Recently described HLA-C-restricted plus well-studied HLA-B-restricted CMV epitopes were used. CMV infection together with matching HLA type was indicated by public TCR beta signatures.

On this clonotype itself: What it recognizes is unknown.

The CDR3 has 14 amino acids. The germline CDR1 and CDR2 sequences are LNHDA and SQIVND (reference sequence). V shed 5 bases and J shed 4 bases, with 12 bases lying between them. One entry per CDR3 protein, called by TCRdb with MiXCR from the reads. This sample has about 130,000 distinct CDR3 sequences, with over 30% found just once. The origin of this receptor is a human donor in good health (CMV status not recorded). Some clones in this sample may be carry-over from other donors' samples. The chain carries TRBV19 and TRBJ1-5, with a possible D match to TRBD1 (6 bases). The input for sequencing was CD8+ T cells from cultured PBMCs, taken from culture after CMV antigen stimulation. The CDR3: CASSAGQKNQPQHF. Written as DNA, the CDR3 is TGTGCCAGTAGTGCCGGACAGAAGAATCAGCCCCAGCATTTT. The full variable domain, completed using reference TRBV19 and TRBJ1-5, is DGGITQSPKYLFRKEGQNVTLSCEQNLNHDAMYWYRQDPGQGLRLIYYSQIVNDFQKGDIAEGYSVSREKKESFPLTVTSAQKNPTAFYLCASSAGQKNQPQHFGDGTRLSIL.